Included here is one TCR beta chain sequence, with context. Its antigen has not been determined. The sample holds no much larger clone one base away, and base qualities are not on file. Trimming takes 1 base from V and 6 bases from J, and the germline ends sit 19 bases apart. The CDR3 sequence holds 16 residues, the cysteine and phenylalanine included. Kept here is only the CDR3 DNA, which spans 48 bases and is read in frame from base 1. The germline V gene specifies LGHNA as CDR1 and YSLEER as CDR2. The source of the sample is a study of blood T cells in healthy people across ages (dated by TCRdb to the mid-2010s). Some background on the complete study: In model experiments, template switching captured roughly one uniquely barcoded TCR beta cDNA molecule for every two T cells. Using the same blood draw, the study looked at two additional independent replicas of 1 million unique cDNA reads for two donors, one aged 18 to 29 and the other aged 80 or older. Four age groups were formed from the donors: young (average around 15 years), middle-aged (roughly 38), aged (about 62) and long-lived (about 80). To avoid experimental bias, donors of different ages were distributed randomly across sequencing lanes. To track age-related changes in TCR beta repertoire diversity, the study relied on deep sequencing normalized with unique cDNA molecular identifiers.

The library was obtained by 5' RACE. Sequencing was performed on an Illumina HiSeq 2500. A second 7 to 11 cycle PCR used a sample-barcoded 5' primer and a J-beta primer mix. A template-switch 5' adaptor carrying 12 random nucleotides introduced a unique molecular identifier onto each TCR beta cDNA molecule. Each sample yielded at least 3 million CDR3-containing paired-end reads. First-strand cDNA was synthesized from all RNA with the Mint cDNA synthesis kit, primed by a TRBC-specific oligonucleotide. All cDNA was treated with uracil-DNA glycosylase and then went through a first 18-cycle PCR with the universal primers M1SS and BC2_uni_R. On the authors' methods: Each sample was normalized by randomly selecting 1 million high-quality reads, each carrying a distinct molecular identifier. Reads with shared molecular identifiers were discarded instead of being binned into consensus sequences. CDR3 identification, clonotype clustering and error correction used MiTCR with a Q25 quality threshold and the strictest error-elimination algorithm. A nonparametric unseen species model with Euler transformation was used to estimate lower-bound total TCR beta diversity. The public reads were quality trimmed at Q25 with fastp and then assembled into clones with MiXCR by TCRdb, keeping productive beta chains. Every distinct CDR3 protein forms one entry, paired with its most common genes and DNA. The V and J calls were not made by the authors but by TCRdb's processing. This sample comprises about 900,000 distinct CDR3 sequences, 40% to 60% of them detected only once. The ten largest account for roughly 12% of the sample.

The investigation overall reported the following: Compared with the aged group, the long-lived group had more naive CD4+ T cells, fewer expanded clones and increased TCR diversity, suggesting age selection. Total diversity estimates from one million sequenced T cells were considered lower bounds and underestimates. Observed TCR beta diversity per million T cells fell roughly linearly with age, and a significant reduction was already apparent by age roughly 41. Because donor CMV infection status was unknown, age-related changes in expanded clonotypes were potentially confounded. Since profiling was done on bulk unsorted PBMCs, naive and antigen-experienced compartments could not be conclusively compared. Observed TCR beta diversity correlated strongly with the percentage of naive T cells measured by flow cytometry.

The donors were roughly 40 Caucasian individuals from Russia, aged about 6 to 100 years, who were systemically healthy. Roughly 9 milliliters of peripheral blood were drawn from each donor into EDTA-treated Vacutainer tubes. Ficoll-Paque density-gradient centrifugation was used to isolate PBMCs, with at least 6 million per sample. Trizol reagent was used to extract total RNA from the PBMCs, yielding at least 5.5 micrograms per sample. The percentages of naive CD45RAhigh/CD27high T cells were determined by flow cytometry on a PBMC aliquot from every donor. The rearrangement combines TRBV4-3 with TRBJ2-7; TRBD1 is a weak D gene call, 6 bases matching. The sequence came from a young man in good health. The sequencing input was blood. The bases are TGCGCCAGCAGCCAAGGGAACCGGGACAAGGACAGCGAGCAGTACTTC. Translation gives CASSQGNRDKDSEQYF.